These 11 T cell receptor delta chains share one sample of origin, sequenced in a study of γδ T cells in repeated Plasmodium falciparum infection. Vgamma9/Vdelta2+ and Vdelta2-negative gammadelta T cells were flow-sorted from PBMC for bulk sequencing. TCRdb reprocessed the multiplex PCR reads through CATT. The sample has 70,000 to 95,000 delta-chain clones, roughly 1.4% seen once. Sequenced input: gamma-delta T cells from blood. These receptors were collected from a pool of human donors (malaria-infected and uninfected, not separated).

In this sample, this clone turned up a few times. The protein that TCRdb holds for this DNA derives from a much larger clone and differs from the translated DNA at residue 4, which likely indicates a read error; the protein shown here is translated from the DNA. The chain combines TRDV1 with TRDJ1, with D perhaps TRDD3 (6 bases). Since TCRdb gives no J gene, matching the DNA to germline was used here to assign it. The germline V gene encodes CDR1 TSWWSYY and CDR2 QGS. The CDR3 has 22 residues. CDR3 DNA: TGTGCTCTTGAGGAAGAGAGGTACGTCGGGCTGGGGACCCCTACGTACACCGATAAACTCATCTTT. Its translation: CALEEERYVGLGTPTYTDKLIF.

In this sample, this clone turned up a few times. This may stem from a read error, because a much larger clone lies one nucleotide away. The chain's CDR3 is CACDGLLGDTFDKLIF. DNA for the CDR3: TGTGCCTGTGACGGGTTACTGGGGGATACATTCGATAAACTCATCTTT. This chain links TRDV2 with TRDJ1, with 12 bases that match TRDD3. No J gene is reported in TCRdb; it was inferred here by comparing the DNA with germline. Germline V CDR1 and CDR2: GEAIGNYY, EKD. Unmatched junction bases numbered 8, after V lost 3 bases and J lost 4 bases. The CDR3 has 16 residues.

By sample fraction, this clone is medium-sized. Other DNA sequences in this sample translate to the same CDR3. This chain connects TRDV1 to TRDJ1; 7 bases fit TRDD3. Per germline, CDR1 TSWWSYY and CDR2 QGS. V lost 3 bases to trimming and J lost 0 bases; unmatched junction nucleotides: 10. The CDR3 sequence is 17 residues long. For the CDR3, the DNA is TGTGCTCTTGGGGACGTCCCTGGGGGTTTGTACACCGATAAACTCATCTTT. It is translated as CALGDVPGGLYTDKLIF.

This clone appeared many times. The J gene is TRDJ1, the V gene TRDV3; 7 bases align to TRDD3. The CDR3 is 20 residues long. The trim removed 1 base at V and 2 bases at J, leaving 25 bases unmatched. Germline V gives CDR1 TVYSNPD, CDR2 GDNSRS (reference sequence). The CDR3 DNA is TGTGCCTTTACCTGCTTCCCACCTTGCCTTGGGGGACCTTCTACCGATAAACTCATCTTT. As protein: CAFTCFPPCLGGPSTDKLIF.

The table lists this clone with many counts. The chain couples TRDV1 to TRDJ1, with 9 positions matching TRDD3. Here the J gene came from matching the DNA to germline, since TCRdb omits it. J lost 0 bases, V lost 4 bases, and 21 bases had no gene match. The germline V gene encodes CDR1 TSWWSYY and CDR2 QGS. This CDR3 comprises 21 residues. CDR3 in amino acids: CALGAEDALNWGTPYTDKLIF. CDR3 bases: TGTGCTCTTGGGGCCGAAGACGCCCTCAACTGGGGGACCCCCTACACCGATAAACTCATCTTT.

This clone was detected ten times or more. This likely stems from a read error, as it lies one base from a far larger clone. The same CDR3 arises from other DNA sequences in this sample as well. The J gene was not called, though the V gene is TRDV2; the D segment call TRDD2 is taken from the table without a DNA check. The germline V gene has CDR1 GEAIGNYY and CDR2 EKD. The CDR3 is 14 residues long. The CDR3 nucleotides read TGTGCCTGTGACACCCTTCCTACTGCCGATAAGCTCATCTTT. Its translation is CACDTLPTADKLIF.

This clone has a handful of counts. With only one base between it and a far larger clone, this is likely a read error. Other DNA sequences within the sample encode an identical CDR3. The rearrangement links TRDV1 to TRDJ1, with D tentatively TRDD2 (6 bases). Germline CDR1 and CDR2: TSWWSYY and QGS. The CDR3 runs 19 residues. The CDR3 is CALGEAFPSLLKYTDKLIF. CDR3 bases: TGTGCTCTTGGGGAGGCCTTCCCTTCTTTACTCAAGTACACTGATAAACTCATCTTT.

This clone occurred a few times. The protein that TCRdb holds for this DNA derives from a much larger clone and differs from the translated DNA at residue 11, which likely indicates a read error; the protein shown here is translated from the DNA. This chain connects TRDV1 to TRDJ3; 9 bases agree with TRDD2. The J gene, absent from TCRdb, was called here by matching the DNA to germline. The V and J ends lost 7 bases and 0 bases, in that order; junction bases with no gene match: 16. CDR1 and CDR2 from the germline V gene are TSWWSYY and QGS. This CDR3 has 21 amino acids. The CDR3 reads CALVPFLRTGDCSWDTRQMFF. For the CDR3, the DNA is TGTGCTCTTGTGCCCTTCCTACGAACTGGGGACTGCTCCTGGGACACCCGACAGATGTTTTTC.

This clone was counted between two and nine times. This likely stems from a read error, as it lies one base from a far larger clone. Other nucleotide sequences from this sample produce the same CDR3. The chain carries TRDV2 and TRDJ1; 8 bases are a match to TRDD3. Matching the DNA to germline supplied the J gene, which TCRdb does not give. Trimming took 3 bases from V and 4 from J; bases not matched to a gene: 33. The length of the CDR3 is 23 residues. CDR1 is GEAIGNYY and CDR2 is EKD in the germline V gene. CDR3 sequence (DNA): TGTGCCTGTGACCGAGTACTAGATCATTCCGCAACTGGGGGTTCTCTCCTGTTCGATAAACTCATCTTT. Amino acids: CACDRVLDHSATGGSLLFDKLIF.

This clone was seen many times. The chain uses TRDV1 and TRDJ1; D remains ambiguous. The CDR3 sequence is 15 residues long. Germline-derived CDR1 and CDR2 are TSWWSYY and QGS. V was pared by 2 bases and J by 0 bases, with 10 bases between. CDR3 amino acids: CALGEGRGDTDKLIF. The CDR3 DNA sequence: TGTGCTCTTGGGGAAGGGAGAGGGGACACCGATAAACTCATCTTT.

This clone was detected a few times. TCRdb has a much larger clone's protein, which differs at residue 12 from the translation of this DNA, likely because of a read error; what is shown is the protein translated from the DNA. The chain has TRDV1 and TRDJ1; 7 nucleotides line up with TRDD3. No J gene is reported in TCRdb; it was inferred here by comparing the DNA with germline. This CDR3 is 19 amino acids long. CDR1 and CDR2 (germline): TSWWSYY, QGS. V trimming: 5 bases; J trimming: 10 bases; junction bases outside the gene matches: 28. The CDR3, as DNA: TGTGCTCTTGGGAAAGGGATGGGGTTCCCACGATGCTGGGGGGAAGTACTCATCTTT. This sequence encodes CALGKGMGFPRCWGEVLIF.